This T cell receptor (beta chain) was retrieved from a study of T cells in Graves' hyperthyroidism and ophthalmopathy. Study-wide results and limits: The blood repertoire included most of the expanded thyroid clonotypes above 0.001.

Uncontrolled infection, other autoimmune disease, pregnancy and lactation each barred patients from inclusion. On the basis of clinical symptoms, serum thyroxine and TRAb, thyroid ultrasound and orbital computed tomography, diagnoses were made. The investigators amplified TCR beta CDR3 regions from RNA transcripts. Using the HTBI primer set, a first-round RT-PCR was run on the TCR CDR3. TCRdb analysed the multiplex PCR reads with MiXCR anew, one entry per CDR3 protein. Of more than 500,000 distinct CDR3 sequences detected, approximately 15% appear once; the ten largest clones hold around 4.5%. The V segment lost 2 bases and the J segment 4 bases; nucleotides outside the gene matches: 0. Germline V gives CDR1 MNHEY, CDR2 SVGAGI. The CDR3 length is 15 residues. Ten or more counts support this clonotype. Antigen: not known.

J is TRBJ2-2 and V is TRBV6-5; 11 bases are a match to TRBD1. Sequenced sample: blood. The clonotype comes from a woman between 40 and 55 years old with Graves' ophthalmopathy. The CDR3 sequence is CASSYGQGATGELFF. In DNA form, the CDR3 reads TGTGCCAGCAGTTACGGACAGGGGGCCACCGGGGAGCTGTTTTTT.